The next 27 T cell receptor beta chains were all read from a single sample in a study of blood T cell repertoires in COVID-19. TCRdb's table, derived via immunoSEQ multiplex PCR, lists solely in-frame clones and lacks some. The sample holds 400,000 to 500,000 clones, nearly 90% seen once. The sequenced material came from PBMCs or T cells enriched from blood (not recorded which). The receptors come from a young woman who had been exposed to COVID-19.

The rearrangement links TRBV9 to TRBJ1-5; TRBD1 agrees at 7 bases. Trimming at V came to 7 bases and at J to 0 bases, leaving 4 bases not matched to a gene. The CDR3 contains 14 residues. In germline, CDR1 is SGDLS, CDR2 YYNGEE. CDR3 sequence (DNA): TGTGCCAGCCGGGACAGCCATAGCAATCAGCCCCAGCATTTT. Its translation: CASRDSHSNQPQHF.

This chain connects TRBV11-2 to TRBJ2-2, with 9 bases aligning to TRBD2. J lost 4 bases, V lost 11 bases, and 11 bases had no gene match. The CDR3 has 15 residues. Germline V CDR1 and CDR2: SGHAT, FQNNGV. DNA for the CDR3: TGTGCCTCAAGGCGGGCGGGAGGGAGCACCGGGGAGCTGTTTTTT. Translated: CASRRAGGSTGELFF.

This chain connects TRBV6-5 to TRBJ2-1; no definite D call. The germline gives CDR1 MNHEY, CDR2 SVGAGI. CDR3 size: 12 residues. V shed 7 bases and J shed 3 bases, with 7 bases lying between them. For the CDR3, the DNA is TGTGCCAGCACCTCCTACTACAATGAGCAGTTCTTC. Translated, it gives CASTSYYNEQFF.

The chain uses TRBV6-5 and TRBJ1-6; D unclear. The CDR3 is 13 amino acids. Deletions cut 4 bases from V and 7 bases from J, with 8 bases between. Per the germline V gene, CDR1 is MNHEY and CDR2 is SVGAGI. The CDR3 DNA reads as TGTGCCAGCAGTTTAGAGGGAAATTCACCCCTCCACTTT. As protein: CASSLEGNSPLHF.

V is TRBV11-3 and J is TRBJ2-2; 10 nucleotides line up with TRBD1. The CDR3 runs to 17 residues. The germline CDR1 and CDR2 sequences are SGHNT and YENEEA. Trimming took 5 bases from V and 4 from J; bases not matched to a gene: 10. The CDR3 region has the DNA TGTGCCAGCAGCGCCGGGACAGGGGAGATCAGCACCGGGGAGCTGTTTTTT. Protein sequence: CASSAGTGEISTGELFF.

The CDR3: CASRGPAGSYEQYF. DNA for the CDR3: TGTGCCAGCAGGGGACCAGCGGGGTCCTACGAGCAGTACTTC. The genes are TRBV7-2 and TRBJ2-7, with TRBD2 matching over 7 bases. The J segment lost 1 base and the V segment lost 6 bases, leaving 6 bases of the junction unmatched. CDR1 and CDR2 from the germline V gene are SGHTA and FQGNSA. The CDR3 sequence is 14 residues long.

The chain uses TRBV14 and TRBJ2-7, with TRBD1 matching 9 bases. The CDR3 loop spans 13 amino acids. Germline CDR1 reads SGHDN; CDR2 reads FVKESK. V lost 0 bases to trimming and J lost 9 bases; unmatched junction nucleotides: 3. The CDR3 DNA reads TGTGCCAGCAGCCAAGACCCGACAGGGGGGCAGTACTTC. Translated, it gives CASSQDPTGGQYF.

The rearrangement joins TRBV19 to TRBJ1-5; the D gene is possibly TRBD1 (5 bases). The CDR3 sequence is 16 residues long. Germline lookup yields CDR1 LNHDA and CDR2 SQIVND (reference sequence). V was shortened by 0 bases and J by 6 bases, with 15 bases between the two germline ends. The CDR3 DNA follows: TGTGCCAGTAGTATAGAAGGCAGCAGGGTTACTCAGCCCCAGCATTTT. Protein product: CASSIEGSRVTQPQHF.

The rearrangement joins TRBV19 to TRBJ1-1, with D uncertain. Trimming left V 3 bases short and J 3 bases short, with 5 bases between. The CDR3 totals 12 residues. Germline-derived CDR1 and CDR2 are LNHDA and SQIVND (reference sequence). CDR3 in amino acids: CASSMGDTEAFF. Here the CDR3 DNA reads TGTGCCAGTAGTATGGGCGACACTGAAGCTTTCTTT.

This chain joins TRBV27 and TRBJ1-1; D possibly corresponds to TRBD1 (5 bases). Trimming took off 5 bases at V and 5 bases at J, with 18 bases between the two ends. Germline V gives CDR1 MNHEY, CDR2 SMNVEV (reference sequence). The CDR3 totals 15 residues. The CDR3 here is CASSRGTTGGTEAFF. The CDR3 bases are TGTGCCAGCAGTAGGGGCACCACAGGAGGGACTGAAGCTTTCTTT.

Written as DNA, the CDR3 is TGCGCCAGCAGCTTGGCGGGACAGGGTTCCGAGCAGTACTTC. Encoded protein: CASSLAGQGSEQYF. The rearrangement joins TRBV5-1 to TRBJ2-7, with 9 bases lining up with TRBD1. CDR3 length: 14 amino acids. The germline V gene has CDR1 SGHRS and CDR2 YFSETQ. V was clipped by 0 bases and J by 6 bases; unmatched bases: 4. Filled out from reference TRBV5-1 and TRBJ2-7, the complete variable domain reads KAGVTQTPRYLIKTRGQQVTLSCSPISGHRSVSWYQQTPGQGLQFLFEYFSETQRNKGNFPGRFSGRQFSNSRSEMNVSTLELGDSALYLCASSLAGQGSEQYFGPGTRLTVT.

This chain joins TRBV28 and TRBJ1-6, with D uncertain. The CDR3 spans 13 residues. The V end was cut by 8 bases, the J end by 0 bases, with 5 bases between. Per germline, CDR1 MDHEN and CDR2 SYDVKM. This CDR3 reads CASSSSYNSPLHF. The CDR3 DNA follows: TGTGCCAGCTCGAGCTCCTATAATTCACCCCTCCACTTT. Combining the CDR3 with reference TRBV28 and TRBJ1-6 gives the whole variable domain DVKVTQSSRYLVKRTGEKVFLECVQDMDHENMFWYRQDPGLGLRLIYFSYDVKMKEKGDIPEGYSVSREKKERFSLILESASTNQTSMYLCASSSSYNSPLHFGNGTRLTVT.

The CDR3 DNA reads TGTGCCAGCAGCTTAGCGGGACTAGCGGATAGGGCCTACGAGCAGTACTTC. It is translated as CASSLAGLADRAYEQYF. V and J are TRBV7-2 and TRBJ2-7, with 11 bases that match TRBD2. Germline V gene data show CDR1 as SGHTA and CDR2 as FQGNSA. J gave up 2 bases and V 0 bases, and 6 bases lay outside the gene matches. This CDR3 region has 17 residues.

V gene TRBV2 combines with J gene TRBJ2-7; a possible D gene is TRBD1 (6 bases). With 4 bases removed from V and 2 bases from J, the gap between germline ends came to 9 bases. The CDR3 has 13 amino acids. Germline V gene lookup returns CDR1 SNHLY and CDR2 FYNNEI. The CDR3 nucleotides are TGTGCCAGCAGTGCGACAGGTCCCTACGAGCAGTACTTC. Translation: CASSATGPYEQYF.

The chain combines TRBV29-1 with TRBJ1-2; 10 positions match TRBD1. The CDR3 consists of 15 residues. CDR1 and CDR2 (germline): SQVTM, ANQGSEA. The V segment lost 6 bases and the J segment 3 bases; nucleotides outside the gene matches: 10. As DNA, the CDR3 is TGCAGCGTAATGGGACAGGGGCAGCCCCACTATGGCTACACCTTC. Translated: CSVMGQGQPHYGYTF.

This clone was counted only a few times. The J gene is TRBJ2-1, the V gene TRBV4-1; 12 positions agree with TRBD2. The CDR3 spans 17 residues. The germline CDR1 and CDR2 sequences are MGHRA and YSYEKL. The junction had 11 bases not matched to a gene; V was cut back by 4 bases and J by 7 bases. The CDR3 loop reads CASSRGLAGPRSNEQFF. As DNA, the CDR3 is TGCGCCAGCAGCCGTGGACTAGCGGGGCCCCGTTCGAATGAGCAGTTCTTC.

V usage is TRBV6-5 and J usage is TRBJ1-2; D remains ambiguous. The germline V gene encodes CDR1 MNHEY and CDR2 SVGAGI. The CDR3 runs 15 residues. V lost 0 bases to trimming and J lost 2 bases, with 10 bases between them. The chain's CDR3 is CASSYSIWQNYGYTF. DNA for the CDR3: TGTGCCAGCAGTTACTCGATTTGGCAGAACTATGGCTACACCTTC.

The rearrangement uses TRBV5-1 and TRBJ2-3; D unclear. CDR1 and CDR2 (germline): SGHRS, YFSETQ. Trimming stripped 2 bases from V and 0 bases from J, with 10 bases between. CDR3 length equals 15 residues. CDR3 in DNA: TGCGCCAGCAGCTTAGTTGTAGTGAGCACAGATACGCAGTATTTT. The encoded protein is CASSLVVVSTDTQYF.

This clone was seen only a few times. Other DNA sequences from this sample encode an identical CDR3 as well. This chain uses TRBV18 with TRBJ1-1; TRBD1 aligns across 7 bases. CDR1 KGHSH and CDR2 LQKENI come from the germline V gene. V trimming: 6 bases; J trimming: 1 base; junction bases outside the gene matches: 8. The CDR3 has 15 residues. This CDR3 is CASSPRQGGNTEAFF. CDR3 sequence (DNA): TGTGCCAGCTCTCCAAGACAGGGAGGGAACACTGAAGCTTTCTTT.

The chain joins TRBV3-1 (or the pseudogene TRBV3-2) to TRBJ1-1, with 10 bases lining up with TRBD1. The CDR3 has 16 amino acids. The V gene end was trimmed by 1 base and the J gene end by 12 bases; junction bases not matched to a gene: 14. Germline V gene lookup returns CDR1 LGHDT and CDR2 YNNKEL (reference sequence). CDR3 nucleotides: TGTGCCAGCAGCCAAGGCTTTCAGACAGGGGGCGCGACTTCTTTCTTT. This codes for CASSQGFQTGGATSFF.

The chain uses TRBV25-1 and TRBJ2-1, with TRBD2 matching 11 bases. The CDR3 totals 16 residues. Germline V gene lookup returns CDR1 MGHDK and CDR2 SYGVNS. Trimming cost V 4 bases and J 8 bases; bases outside gene matches: 10. The CDR3: CASSVGLAGGLDEQFF. The DNA of the CDR3 is TGTGCCAGCAGTGTAGGGCTAGCGGGGGGTTTGGATGAGCAGTTCTTC.

This sequence joins TRBV7-9 and TRBJ1-2, with D maybe TRBD1 (5 bases). Trimming left V 5 bases short and J 3 bases short, with 10 bases between. Germline loops: CDR1 SEHNR, CDR2 FQNEAQ (reference sequence). The CDR3 extends over 13 amino acids. CDR3 protein: CASSVTEYYGYTF. CDR3 bases: TGTGCCAGCAGCGTGACAGAATACTATGGCTACACCTTC.

V and J are TRBV28 and TRBJ1-5, with TRBD1 identical over 7 bases. J lost 5 bases, V lost 5 bases, and 9 bases had no gene match. Germline values: CDR1 MDHEN, CDR2 SYDVKM. The CDR3 contains 15 residues. Written as DNA, the CDR3 is TGTGCCAGCAGTACAGGGACAGCGCGGGATCAGCCCCAGCATTTT. Protein product: CASSTGTARDQPQHF.

The chain combines TRBV18 with TRBJ1-6, with D perhaps TRBD1 (5 bases). The CDR3 covers 18 residues. The V end was cut by 4 bases, the J end by 5 bases, with 21 bases between. CDR1 is KGHSH, CDR2 LQKENI, per germline. In nucleotides, the CDR3 is TGTGCCAGCTCACGCTATGACCCCTCCGGGGGTGATAATTCACCCCTCCACTTT. As protein: CASSRYDPSGGDNSPLHF.

This clone was detected once. This chain connects TRBV6-5 to TRBJ2-1; D uncertain. The CDR3 is 12 residues long. Germline V gene sequence: CDR1 MNHEY, CDR2 SVGAGI. Trimming removed 7 bases at V and 9 bases at J, with 13 bases between. DNA for the CDR3: TGTGCCAGCATACGACGCGAGGTTGAGCAGTTCTTC. It encodes CASIRREVEQFF.

This clone was observed a single time. The chain couples TRBV7-9 to TRBJ2-7; maybe TRBD1 (6 bases). The V gene lost 5 bases and the J gene lost 7 bases, with 21 bases spanning the gap. This CDR3 is built from 15 residues. Germline loops: CDR1 SEHNR, CDR2 FQNEAQ (reference sequence). The CDR3 nucleotides are TGTGCCAGCAGCCCCCGGGGACAAATTGGGAATGAGCAGTACTTC. This codes for CASSPRGQIGNEQYF. The variable domain in full, with the rest retrieved from reference TRBV7-9 and TRBJ2-7, is DTGVSQNPRHKITKRGQNVTFRCDPISEHNRLYWYRQTLGQGPEFLTYFQNEAQLEKSRLLSDRFSAERPKGSFSTLEIQRTEQGDSAMYLCASSPRGQIGNEQYFGPGTRLTVT.

A single count supports this clone. V and J are TRBV3-1 (or the pseudogene TRBV3-2) and TRBJ1-5; D call uncertain. V lost 0 bases, J lost 5 bases, and 5 bases lay in between. The CDR3 totals 13 residues. Germline V gene lookup returns CDR1 LGHDT and CDR2 YNNKEL (reference sequence). The CDR3 region is CASSQEGYQPQHF. CDR3 coding DNA: TGTGCCAGCAGCCAAGAGGGCTATCAGCCCCAGCATTTT.